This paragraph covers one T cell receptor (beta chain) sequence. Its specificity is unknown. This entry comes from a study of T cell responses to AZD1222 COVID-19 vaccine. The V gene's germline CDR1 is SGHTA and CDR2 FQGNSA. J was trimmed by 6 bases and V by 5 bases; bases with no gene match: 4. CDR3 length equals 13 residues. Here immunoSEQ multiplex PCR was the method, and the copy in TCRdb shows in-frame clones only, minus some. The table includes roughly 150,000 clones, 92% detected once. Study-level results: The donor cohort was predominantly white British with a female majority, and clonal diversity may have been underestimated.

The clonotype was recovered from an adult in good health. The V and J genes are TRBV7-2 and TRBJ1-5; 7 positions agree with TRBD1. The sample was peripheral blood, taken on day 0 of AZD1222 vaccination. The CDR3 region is CASSLTGPQPQHF. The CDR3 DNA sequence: TGTGCCAGCAGCCTGACAGGGCCTCAGCCCCAGCATTTT.